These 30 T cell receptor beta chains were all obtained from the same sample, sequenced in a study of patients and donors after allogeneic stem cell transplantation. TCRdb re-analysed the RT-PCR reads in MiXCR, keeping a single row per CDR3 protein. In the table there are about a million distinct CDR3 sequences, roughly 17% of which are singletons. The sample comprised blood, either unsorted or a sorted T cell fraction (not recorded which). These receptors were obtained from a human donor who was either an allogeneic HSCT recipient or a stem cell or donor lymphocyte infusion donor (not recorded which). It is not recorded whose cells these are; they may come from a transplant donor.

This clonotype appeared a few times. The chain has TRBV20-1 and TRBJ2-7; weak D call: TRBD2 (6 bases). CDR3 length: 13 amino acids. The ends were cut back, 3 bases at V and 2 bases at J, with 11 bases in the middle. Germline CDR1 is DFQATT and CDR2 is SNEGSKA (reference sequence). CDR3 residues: CSARRRETYEQYF. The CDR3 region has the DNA TGCAGTGCTAGGCGTCGGGAGACCTACGAGCAGTACTTC.

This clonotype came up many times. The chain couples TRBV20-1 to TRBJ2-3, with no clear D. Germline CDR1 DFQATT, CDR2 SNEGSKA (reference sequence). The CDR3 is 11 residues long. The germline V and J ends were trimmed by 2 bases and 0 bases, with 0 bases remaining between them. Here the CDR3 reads CSARSTDTQYF. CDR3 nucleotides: TGCAGTGCTAGAAGCACAGATACGCAGTATTTT.

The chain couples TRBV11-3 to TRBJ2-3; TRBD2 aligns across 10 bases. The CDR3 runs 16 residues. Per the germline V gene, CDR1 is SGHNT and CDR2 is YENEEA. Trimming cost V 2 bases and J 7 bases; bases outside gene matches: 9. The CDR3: CASSLSLAGVSNTQYF. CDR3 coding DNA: TGTGCCAGCAGCTTAAGTCTAGCGGGAGTCTCGAATACGCAGTATTTT.

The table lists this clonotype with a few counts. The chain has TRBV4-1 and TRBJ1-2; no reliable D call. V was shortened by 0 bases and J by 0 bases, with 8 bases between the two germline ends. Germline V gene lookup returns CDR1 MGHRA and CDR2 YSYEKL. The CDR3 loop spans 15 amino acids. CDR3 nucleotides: TGCGCCAGCAGCCAAGAAAGCTACACTAACTATGGCTACACCTTC. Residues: CASSQESYTNYGYTF.

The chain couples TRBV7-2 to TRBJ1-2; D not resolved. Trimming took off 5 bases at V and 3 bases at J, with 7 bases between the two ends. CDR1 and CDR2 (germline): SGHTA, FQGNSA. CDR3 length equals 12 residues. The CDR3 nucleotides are TGTGCCAGCAGCGCCGAACACTATGGCTACACCTTC. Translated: CASSAEHYGYTF.

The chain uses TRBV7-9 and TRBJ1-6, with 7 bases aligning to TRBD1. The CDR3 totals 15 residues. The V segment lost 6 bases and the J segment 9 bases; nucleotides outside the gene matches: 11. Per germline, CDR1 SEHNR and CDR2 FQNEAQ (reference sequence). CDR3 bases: TGTGCCAGCAGGTCGGAAGAGACAGGGTTTTCACCCCTCCACTTT. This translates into CASRSEETGFSPLHF.

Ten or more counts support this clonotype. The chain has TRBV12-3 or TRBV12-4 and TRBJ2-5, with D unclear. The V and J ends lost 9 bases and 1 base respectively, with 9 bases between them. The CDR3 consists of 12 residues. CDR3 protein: CARERVQETQYF. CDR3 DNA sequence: TGTGCCAGGGAGCGCGTCCAAGAGACCCAGTACTTC.

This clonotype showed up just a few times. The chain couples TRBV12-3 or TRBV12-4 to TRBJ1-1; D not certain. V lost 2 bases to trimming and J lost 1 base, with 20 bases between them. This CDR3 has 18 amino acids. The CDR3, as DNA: TGTGCCAGCAGTTTATCTTTCTGGGCGGGAATCAAGAACACTGAAGCTTTCTTT. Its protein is CASSLSFWAGIKNTEAFF.

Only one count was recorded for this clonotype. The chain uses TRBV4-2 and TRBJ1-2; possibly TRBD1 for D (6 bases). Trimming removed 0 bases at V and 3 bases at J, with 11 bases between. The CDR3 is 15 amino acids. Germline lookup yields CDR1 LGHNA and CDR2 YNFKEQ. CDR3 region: CASSQDRGWDYGYTF. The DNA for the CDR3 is TGTGCCAGCAGCCAAGATAGGGGGTGGGACTATGGCTACACCTTC.

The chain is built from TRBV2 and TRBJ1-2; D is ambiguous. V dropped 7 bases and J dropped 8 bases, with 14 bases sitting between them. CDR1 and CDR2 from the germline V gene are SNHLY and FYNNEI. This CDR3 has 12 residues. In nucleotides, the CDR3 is TGTGCCAGCATAGAGGAGGTTGGCGGCTACACCTTC. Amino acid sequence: CASIEEVGGYTF.

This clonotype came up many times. The CDR3: CASSLARRADTGELFF. In DNA, the CDR3 is TGTGCCAGCAGTTTAGCGCGTCGGGCAGACACCGGGGAGCTGTTTTTT. V gene TRBV12-3 or TRBV12-4 combines with J gene TRBJ2-2; D not certain. Trimming removed 0 bases from V and 3 bases from J, with 11 bases in between. The CDR3 is made up of 16 amino acids.

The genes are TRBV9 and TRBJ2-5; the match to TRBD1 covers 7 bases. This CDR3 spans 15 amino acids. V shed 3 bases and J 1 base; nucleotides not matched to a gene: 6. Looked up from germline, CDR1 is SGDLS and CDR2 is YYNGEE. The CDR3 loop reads CASSADRVFQETQYF. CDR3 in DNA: TGTGCCAGCAGCGCTGACAGGGTCTTCCAAGAGACCCAGTACTTC.

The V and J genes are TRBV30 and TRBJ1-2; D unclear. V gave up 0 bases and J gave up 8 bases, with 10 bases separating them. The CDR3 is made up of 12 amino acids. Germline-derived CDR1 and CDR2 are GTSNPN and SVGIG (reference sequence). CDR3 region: CAWSVSGNGYTF. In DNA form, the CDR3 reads TGTGCCTGGAGTGTCTCGGGGAACGGCTACACCTTC.

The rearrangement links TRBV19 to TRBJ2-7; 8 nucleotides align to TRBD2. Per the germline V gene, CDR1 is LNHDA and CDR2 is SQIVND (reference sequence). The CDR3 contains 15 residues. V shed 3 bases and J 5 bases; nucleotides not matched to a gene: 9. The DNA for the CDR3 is TGTGCCAGTAGTATCGGGGCGGGAGGTCTTGACGAGCAGTACTTC. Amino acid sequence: CASSIGAGGLDEQYF.

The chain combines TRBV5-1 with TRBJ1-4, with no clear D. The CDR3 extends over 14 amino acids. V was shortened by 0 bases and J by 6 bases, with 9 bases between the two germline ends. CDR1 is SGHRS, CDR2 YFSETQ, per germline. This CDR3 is CASSLGGVDEKLFF. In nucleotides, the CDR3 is TGCGCCAGCAGCTTGGGCGGGGTCGATGAAAAACTGTTTTTT.

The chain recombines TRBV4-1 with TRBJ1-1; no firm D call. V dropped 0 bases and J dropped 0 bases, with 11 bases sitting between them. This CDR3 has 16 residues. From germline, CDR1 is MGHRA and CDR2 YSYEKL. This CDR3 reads CASSQENTPLNTEAFF. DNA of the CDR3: TGCGCCAGCAGCCAAGAAAATACCCCATTGAACACTGAAGCTTTCTTT.

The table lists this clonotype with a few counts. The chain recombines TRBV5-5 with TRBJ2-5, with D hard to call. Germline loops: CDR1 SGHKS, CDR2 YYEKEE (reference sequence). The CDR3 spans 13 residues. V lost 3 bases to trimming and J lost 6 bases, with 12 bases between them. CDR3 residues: CASSWYGGKTQYF. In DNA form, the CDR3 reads TGTGCCAGCAGCTGGTATGGCGGAAAGACCCAGTACTTC.

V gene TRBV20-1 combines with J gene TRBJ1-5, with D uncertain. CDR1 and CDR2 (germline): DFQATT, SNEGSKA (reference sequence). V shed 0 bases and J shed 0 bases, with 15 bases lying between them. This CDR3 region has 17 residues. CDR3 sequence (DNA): TGCAGTGCTAGAGATCGGGTAGTAACATATAGCAATCAGCCCCAGCATTTT. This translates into CSARDRVVTYSNQPQHF.

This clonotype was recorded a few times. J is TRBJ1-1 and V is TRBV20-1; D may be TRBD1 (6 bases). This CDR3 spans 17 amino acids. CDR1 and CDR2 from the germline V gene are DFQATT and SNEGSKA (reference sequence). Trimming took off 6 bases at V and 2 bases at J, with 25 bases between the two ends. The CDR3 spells CSATSYRGAPINTEAFF. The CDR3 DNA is TGCAGTGCCACCTCGTATAGGGGGGCCCCGATAAACACTGAAGCTTTCTTT.

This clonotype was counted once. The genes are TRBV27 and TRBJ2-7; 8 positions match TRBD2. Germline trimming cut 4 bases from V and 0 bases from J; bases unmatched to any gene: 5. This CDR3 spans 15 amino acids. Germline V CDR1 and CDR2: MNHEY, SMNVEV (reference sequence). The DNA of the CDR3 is TGTGCCAGCAGTTACAGCGGGAGCATCTCCTACGAGCAGTACTTC. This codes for CASSYSGSISYEQYF.

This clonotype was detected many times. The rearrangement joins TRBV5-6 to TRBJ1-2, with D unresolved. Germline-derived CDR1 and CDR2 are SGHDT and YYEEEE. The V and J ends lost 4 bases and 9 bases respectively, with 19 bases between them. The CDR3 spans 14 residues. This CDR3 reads CASSIPTVSVSYTF. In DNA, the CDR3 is TGTGCCAGCAGCATTCCTACAGTATCGGTTAGCTACACCTTC.

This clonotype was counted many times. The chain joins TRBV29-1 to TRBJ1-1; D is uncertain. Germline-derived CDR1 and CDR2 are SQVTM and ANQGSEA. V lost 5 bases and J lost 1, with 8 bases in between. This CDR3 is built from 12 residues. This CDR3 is CSVPLRNTEAFF. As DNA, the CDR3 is TGCAGCGTTCCCCTGCGGAACACTGAAGCTTTCTTT.

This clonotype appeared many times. CDR3 sequence (DNA): TGCGCCAGCAGCCCGGGACTAGCGGGGGACGAGCAGTTCTTC. Translated, it gives CASSPGLAGDEQFF. V usage is TRBV5-1 and J usage is TRBJ2-1, with 14 positions matching TRBD2. Germline V lookup: CDR1 SGHRS, CDR2 YFSETQ. The V gene end was trimmed by 4 bases and the J gene end by 10 bases; junction bases not matched to a gene: 4. There are 14 residues in the CDR3.

Written as DNA, the CDR3 is TGCGCCAGCAGCTTCGGGGACGGTAATCAGCCCCAGCATTTT. Translation gives CASSFGDGNQPQHF. V is TRBV5-1 and J is TRBJ1-5; a possible D gene is TRBD1 (5 bases). Per the germline V gene, CDR1 is SGHRS and CDR2 is YFSETQ. The V and J ends lost 2 bases and 4 bases respectively, with 10 bases between them. This CDR3 is built from 14 residues.

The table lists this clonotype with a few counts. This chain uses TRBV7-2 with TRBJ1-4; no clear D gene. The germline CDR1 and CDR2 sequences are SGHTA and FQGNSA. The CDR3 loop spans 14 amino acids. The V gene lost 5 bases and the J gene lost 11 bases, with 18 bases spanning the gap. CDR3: CASSPAGPQGKLFF. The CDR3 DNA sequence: TGTGCCAGCAGCCCAGCGGGCCCCCAAGGGAAACTGTTTTTT.

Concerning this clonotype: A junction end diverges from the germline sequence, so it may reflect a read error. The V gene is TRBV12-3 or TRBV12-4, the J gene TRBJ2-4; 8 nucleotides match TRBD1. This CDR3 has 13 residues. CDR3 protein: CASSTDRVNIRYF. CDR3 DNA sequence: TGTGCCAGCAGCACGGACAGGGTTAACATTCGGTACTTC.

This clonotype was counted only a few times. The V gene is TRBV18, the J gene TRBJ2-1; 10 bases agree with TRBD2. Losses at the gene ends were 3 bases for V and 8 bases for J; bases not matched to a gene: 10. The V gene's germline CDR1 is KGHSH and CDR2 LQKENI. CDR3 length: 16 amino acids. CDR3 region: CASSPPTSGKSHEQFF. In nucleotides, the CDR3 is TGTGCCAGCTCACCCCCCACTAGCGGGAAGTCCCATGAGCAGTTCTTC.

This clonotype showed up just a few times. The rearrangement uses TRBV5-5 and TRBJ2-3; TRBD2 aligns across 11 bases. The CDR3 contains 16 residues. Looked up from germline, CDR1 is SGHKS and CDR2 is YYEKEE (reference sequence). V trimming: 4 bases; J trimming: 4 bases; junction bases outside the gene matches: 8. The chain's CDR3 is CASSPFLAGGPDTQYF. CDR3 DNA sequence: TGTGCCAGCAGCCCCTTCCTAGCGGGAGGCCCAGATACGCAGTATTTT.

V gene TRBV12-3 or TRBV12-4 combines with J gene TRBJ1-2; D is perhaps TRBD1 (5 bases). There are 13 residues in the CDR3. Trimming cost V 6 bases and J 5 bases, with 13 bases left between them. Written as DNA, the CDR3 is TGTGCCAGCAGCCCGGGACCGAAATATGGCTACACCTTC. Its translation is CASSPGPKYGYTF.

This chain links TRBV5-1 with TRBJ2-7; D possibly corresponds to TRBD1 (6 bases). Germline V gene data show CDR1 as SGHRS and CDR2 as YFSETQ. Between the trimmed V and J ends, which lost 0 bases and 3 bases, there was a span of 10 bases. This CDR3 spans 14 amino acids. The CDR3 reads CASSLAQGIYEQYF. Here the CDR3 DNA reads TGCGCCAGCAGCTTGGCCCAGGGGATCTACGAGCAGTACTTC.